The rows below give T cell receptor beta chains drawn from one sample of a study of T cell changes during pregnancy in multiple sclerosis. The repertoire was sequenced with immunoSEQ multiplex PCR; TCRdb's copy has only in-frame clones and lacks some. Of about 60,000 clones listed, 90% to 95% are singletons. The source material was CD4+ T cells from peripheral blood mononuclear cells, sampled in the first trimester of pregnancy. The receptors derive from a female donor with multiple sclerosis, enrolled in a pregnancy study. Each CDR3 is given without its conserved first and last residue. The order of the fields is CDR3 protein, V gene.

ASTPGRGRHGYT,TRBV7-2
ASSPQLGPPSTDTQY,TRBV7-2
ASSYSGLAGEQF,TRBV6-6
ASSHYRDEQF,TRBV19
ASPPLLAGEIDEQY,TRBV7-9
ASSQGGRGGKGANVLT,TRBV4-3
ASSSQGQGVTEAF,TRBV7-2
SVSFSGANVLT,TRBV29-1
SVDERGYNEQF,TRBV29-1
AWNAGMAYEQY,TRBV30